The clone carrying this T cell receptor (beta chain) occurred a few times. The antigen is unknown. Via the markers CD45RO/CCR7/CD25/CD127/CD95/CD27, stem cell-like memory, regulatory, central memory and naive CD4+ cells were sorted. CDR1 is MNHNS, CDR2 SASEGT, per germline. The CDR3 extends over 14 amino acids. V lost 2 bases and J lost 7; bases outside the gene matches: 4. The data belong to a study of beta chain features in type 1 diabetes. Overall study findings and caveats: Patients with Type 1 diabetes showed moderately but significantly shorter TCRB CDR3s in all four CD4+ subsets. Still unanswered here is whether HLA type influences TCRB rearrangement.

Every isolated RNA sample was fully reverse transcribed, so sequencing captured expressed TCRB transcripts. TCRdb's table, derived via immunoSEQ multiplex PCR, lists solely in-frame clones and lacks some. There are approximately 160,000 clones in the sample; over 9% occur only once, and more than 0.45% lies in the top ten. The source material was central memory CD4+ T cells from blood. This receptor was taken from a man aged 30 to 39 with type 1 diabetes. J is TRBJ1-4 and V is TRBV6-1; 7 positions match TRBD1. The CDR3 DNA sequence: TGTGCCAGCAGTGAAAGGGGGCGGGTTGAAAAACTGTTTTTT. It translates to CASSERGRVEKLFF.